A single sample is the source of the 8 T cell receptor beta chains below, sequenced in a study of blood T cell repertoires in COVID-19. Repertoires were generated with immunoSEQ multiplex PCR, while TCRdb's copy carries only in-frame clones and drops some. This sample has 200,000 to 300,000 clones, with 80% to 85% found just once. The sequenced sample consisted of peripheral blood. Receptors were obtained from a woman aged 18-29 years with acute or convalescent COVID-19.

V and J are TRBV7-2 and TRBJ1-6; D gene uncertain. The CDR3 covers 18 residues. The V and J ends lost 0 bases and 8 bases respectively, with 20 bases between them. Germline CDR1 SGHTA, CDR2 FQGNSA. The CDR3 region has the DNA TGTGCCAGCAGCTTAGCGGTTTCTCTCCGCGCGGAACATTCACCCCTCCACTTT. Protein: CASSLAVSLRAEHSPLHF.

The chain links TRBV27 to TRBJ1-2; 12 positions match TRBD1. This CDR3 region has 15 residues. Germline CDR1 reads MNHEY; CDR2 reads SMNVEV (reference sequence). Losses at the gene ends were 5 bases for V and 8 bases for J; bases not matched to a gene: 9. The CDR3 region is CASSNQGQGAHGYTF. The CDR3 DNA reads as TGTGCCAGCAGTAACCAGGGACAGGGGGCGCACGGCTACACCTTC.

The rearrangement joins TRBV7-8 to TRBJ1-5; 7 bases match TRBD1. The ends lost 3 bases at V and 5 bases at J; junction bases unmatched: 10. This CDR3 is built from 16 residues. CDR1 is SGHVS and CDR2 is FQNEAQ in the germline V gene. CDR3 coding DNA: TGTGCCAGCAGCTTCTATTCCGGGACAGTTCATCAGCCCCAGCATTTT. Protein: CASSFYSGTVHQPQHF.

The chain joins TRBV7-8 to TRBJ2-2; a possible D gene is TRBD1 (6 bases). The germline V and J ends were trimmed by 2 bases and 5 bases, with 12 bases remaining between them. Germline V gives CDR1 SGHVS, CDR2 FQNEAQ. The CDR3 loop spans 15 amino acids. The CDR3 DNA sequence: TGTGCCAGCAGCTTACGGGACATATGGACCGGGGAGCTGTTTTTT. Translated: CASSLRDIWTGELFF.

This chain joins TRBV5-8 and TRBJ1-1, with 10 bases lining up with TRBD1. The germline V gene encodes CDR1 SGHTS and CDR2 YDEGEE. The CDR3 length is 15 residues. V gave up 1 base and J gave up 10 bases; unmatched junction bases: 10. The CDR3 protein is CASSLLGQGRGGAFF. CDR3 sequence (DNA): TGTGCCAGCAGCTTGTTGGGACAGGGGAGAGGGGGAGCTTTCTTT.

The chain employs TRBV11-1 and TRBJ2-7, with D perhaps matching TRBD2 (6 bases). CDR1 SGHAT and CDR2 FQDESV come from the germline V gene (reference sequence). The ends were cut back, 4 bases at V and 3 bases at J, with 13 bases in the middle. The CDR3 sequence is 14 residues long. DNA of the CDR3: TGTGCCAGCAGCTCTGCGGGGAACCGCTACGAGCAGTACTTC. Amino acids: CASSSAGNRYEQYF.

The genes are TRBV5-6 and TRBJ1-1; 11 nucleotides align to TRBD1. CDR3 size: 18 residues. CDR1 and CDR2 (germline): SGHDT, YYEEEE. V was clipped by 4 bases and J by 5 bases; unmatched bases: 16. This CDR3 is CASSHVDRGRRGRTEAFF. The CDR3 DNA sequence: TGTGCCAGCAGCCATGTGGACAGGGGGCGTAGGGGTAGGACTGAAGCTTTCTTT.

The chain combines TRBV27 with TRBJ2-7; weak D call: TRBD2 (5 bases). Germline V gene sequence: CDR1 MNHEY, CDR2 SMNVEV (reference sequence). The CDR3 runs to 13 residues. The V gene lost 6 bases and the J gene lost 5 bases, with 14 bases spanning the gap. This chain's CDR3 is CASRSGLADEQYF. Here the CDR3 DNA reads TGTGCCAGCAGATCGGGTCTAGCAGACGAGCAGTACTTC.